This TCR beta chain came from a study of T-cell memory formation after mild COVID-19. Study summary: Largely donor-specific sequence clusters came from two donors. Study-level points and caveats: Clones that contracted clustered mainly in CM and EM if CD4+ and in EMRA if CD8+. There was a balanced CD4/CD8 profile in clones contracting day 15 to 85, and later expanders leaned CD4+.

As regards this clonotype: The antigen remains undetermined.

CDR3 size: 13 residues. J lost 2 bases, V lost 6 bases, and 4 bases had no gene match. Germline V gives CDR1 SQVTM, CDR2 ANQGSEA. 5'RACE with constant-segment primers built TCRalpha and TCRbeta cDNA libraries with UMIs. Each CDR3 protein is one row after TCRdb ran MiXCR on the 5' RACE reads. The table lists hundreds of thousands of distinct CDR3 sequences, over 15% of them singletons. Input material: PBMCs or a T cell subset sorted from them (not recorded which). This sequence originates from an adult woman who had mild COVID-19 (a few samples of this study predate the infection). Cell type and time point are not known. The rearrangement joins TRBV29-1 to TRBJ2-3; 8 bases are a match to TRBD2. The CDR3: CSVPGLVTDTQYF. CDR3 nucleotides: TGCAGCGTACCGGGACTAGTCACAGATACGCAGTATTTT.